The rows below give T cell receptor beta chains drawn from one sample of a study of blood T cell repertoires in COVID-19. TCRdb keeps only in-frame clones here, not all; method: immunoSEQ multiplex PCR. The sample holds fewer than 85,000 clones, 82% seen once. The sequenced sample was peripheral blood. These receptors all stem from a woman aged 55-75 years with acute or convalescent COVID-19. Each CDR3 is given with its conserved first and last residue. A D gene is named only where the DNA matches it firmly. Where a row states a size, it is once, few, many or the class of an expanded clone; other rows omit it.

clone_size | j_call | d_call | v_call | cdr3_aa | cdr3_nt
NA | TRBJ2-7 | NA | TRBV21-1 | CASALPLLAGETYEQYF | TGTGCCAGCGCCCTCCCCCTACTAGCGGGAGAGACCTACGAGCAGTACTTC
NA | TRBJ1-1 | NA | TRBV30 | CAWSGWRGGEAFF | TGTGCCTGGAGTGGATGGCGGGGAGGCGAAGCTTTCTTT
NA | TRBJ2-5 | TRBD1 | TRBV29-1 | CSTGQGETQYF | TGCAGCACGGGACAGGGCGAGACCCAGTACTTC
NA | TRBJ1-3 | NA | TRBV29-1 | CSVRIGSGNTIYF | TGCAGCGTGAGGATTGGCTCTGGAAACACCATATATTTT
NA | TRBJ1-1 | NA | TRBV18 | CASSFGQMNTEAFF | TGTGCCAGCTCCTTCGGACAGATGAACACTGAAGCTTTCTTT
few | TRBJ1-4 | NA | TRBV4-1 | CASSQDPPTGIGEKLFF | TGCGCCAGCAGCCAAGATCCCCCAACAGGGATAGGTGAAAAACTGTTTTTT
NA | TRBJ2-5 | NA | TRBV5-1 | CASSFSDSQETQYF | TGCGCCAGCAGCTTCTCGGACAGCCAAGAGACCCAGTACTTC
NA | TRBJ1-2 | NA | TRBV19 | CASSIRQGFLYGYTF | TGTGCCAGTAGTATTCGTCAGGGCTTTCTCTATGGCTACACCTTC
NA | TRBJ2-7 | NA | TRBV6-5 | CASSPGTSPQYF | TGTGCCAGCAGTCCGGGGACATCTCCGCAGTACTTC
NA | TRBJ2-2 | NA | TRBV30 | CAWKRGLTPGELFF | TGTGCCTGGAAAAGGGGCCTGACACCCGGGGAGCTGTTTTTT
NA | TRBJ2-5 | NA | TRBV3-1/TRBV3-2 | CASSQGVLGGRGETQYF | TGTGCCAGCAGCCAAGGAGTTCTGGGAGGGAGGGGGGAGACCCAGTACTTC
NA | TRBJ1-1 | TRBD1 | TRBV9 | CASSAAGTGNTEAFF | TGTGCCAGCAGCGCCGCCGGGACAGGGAACACTGAAGCTTTCTTT
NA | TRBJ2-7 | TRBD2 | TRBV27 | CASSFTASGRSSISYEQYF | TGTGCCAGCAGTTTTACCGCTAGCGGGAGGTCGTCCATTTCCTACGAGCAGTACTTC
NA | TRBJ1-2 | TRBD1 | TRBV7-3 | CASSPQDRGGGYTF | TGTGCCAGCAGCCCCCAGGACAGGGGTGGTGGCTACACCTTC
NA | TRBJ1-5 | NA | TRBV5-8 | CASRPGQHNQPQHF | TGTGCCAGCAGACCTGGACAGCACAATCAGCCCCAGCATTTT
NA | TRBJ2-7 | NA | TRBV2 | CASSGLRSAGEQYF | TGTGCCAGCAGTGGACTCCGCTCGGCGGGCGAGCAGTACTTC
NA | TRBJ2-1 | TRBD1 | TRBV14 | CASSQDPGQILNEQFF | TGTGCCAGCAGCCAAGATCCGGGACAGATCCTCAATGAGCAGTTCTTC
once | TRBJ1-1 | TRBD1 | TRBV18 | CASSTLPWTGKTEAFF | TGTGCCAGCTCAACTCTACCGTGGACAGGTAAAACTGAAGCTTTCTTT
few | TRBJ1-3 | NA | TRBV5-4 | CASSLDLTDSGNTIYF | TGTGCCAGCAGCTTGGATTTGACAGATTCTGGAAACACCATATATTTT
NA | TRBJ1-2 | NA | TRBV6-1 | CASSDPGANYGYTF | TGTGCCAGCAGTGATCCCGGGGCTAACTATGGCTACACCTTC
NA | TRBJ2-1 | TRBD2 | TRBV13 | CASSFLWASGVNEQFF | TGTGCCAGCAGCTTCCTGTGGGCTAGCGGGGTCAATGAGCAGTTCTTC
few | TRBJ2-2 | TRBD1 | TRBV11-2 | CASSPTGGNTGELFF | TGTGCCAGCAGCCCGACAGGGGGCAACACCGGGGAGCTGTTTTTT
NA | TRBJ1-3 | TRBD1 | TRBV29-1 | CSVGDRATRNTIYF | TGCAGCGTTGGGGACAGGGCCACACGAAACACCATATATTTT
few | TRBJ2-7 | TRBD2 | TRBV30 | CAWSLLAGGFHEQYF | TGTGCCTGGAGTTTGCTAGCGGGGGGGTTCCACGAGCAGTACTTC
NA | TRBJ2-7 | NA | TRBV19 | CASSIGLTYEQYF | TGTGCCAGTAGTATTGGTCTAACCTACGAGCAGTACTTC
NA | TRBJ2-3 | TRBD2 | TRBV28 | CASSSSGGRTDTQYF | TGTGCCAGCAGTAGCTCGGGGGGACGCACAGATACGCAGTATTTT
few | TRBJ2-7 | NA | TRBV28 | CASSQLSSYSYEQYF | TGTGCCAGCAGCCAACTATCTAGTTACTCCTACGAGCAGTACTTC
NA | TRBJ1-1 | NA | TRBV27 | CASSLFSNTEAFF | TGTGCCAGCAGTTTATTCAGTAACACTGAAGCTTTCTTT
NA | TRBJ1-6 | TRBD1 | TRBV5-1 | CASSLMTGDNSPLHF | TGCGCCAGCAGCTTGATGACAGGGGATAATTCACCCCTCCACTTT
few | TRBJ1-5 | NA | TRBV4-1 | CASSQLLREGKPQHF | TGCGCCAGCAGCCAACTATTACGGGAGGGGAAACCCCAGCATTTT
NA | TRBJ1-1 | NA | TRBV6-6 | CASRVEVGTEAFF | TGTGCCAGCAGAGTAGAAGTTGGCACTGAAGCTTTCTTT
large | TRBJ1-5 | NA | TRBV21-1 | CASSKGRGNNQPQHF | TGTGCCAGCAGCAAGGGTCGGGGAAACAATCAGCCCCAGCATTTT
NA | TRBJ2-2 | NA | TRBV7-2 | CASSLAASRGTGELFF | TGTGCCAGCAGCTTAGCGGCGTCGCGGGGCACCGGGGAGCTGTTTTTT
NA | TRBJ1-1 | TRBD1 | TRBV6-5 | CASSRTGQGTEAFF | TGTGCCAGCAGTAGGACAGGTCAGGGCACTGAAGCTTTCTTT
NA | TRBJ1-2 | NA | TRBV27 | CASSSHDTGTRSGYTF | TGTGCCAGCAGTTCTCACGACACCGGGACTCGGAGTGGCTACACCTTC
NA | TRBJ2-5 | TRBD1 | TRBV3-1/TRBV3-2 | CASSQDETGDQETQYF | TGTGCCAGCAGCCAAGATGAGACAGGGGACCAAGAGACCCAGTACTTC
once | TRBJ1-2 | NA | TRBV12-3/TRBV12-4 | CASSSDANYGYTF | TGTGCCAGCAGTAGCGACGCTAACTATGGCTACACCTTC
NA | TRBJ2-4 | TRBD1 | TRBV6-5 | CASDRASTKNIQYF | TGTGCCAGCGACAGGGCATCAACCAAAAACATTCAGTACTTC
NA | TRBJ1-2 | NA | TRBV27 | CASSLNRAGDGYTF | TGTGCCAGCAGTTTGAACAGGGCCGGGGATGGCTACACCTTC
once | TRBJ2-5 | TRBD1 | TRBV5-6 | CASSSAGGAETQYF | TGTGCCAGCAGCTCCGCAGGGGGCGCAGAGACCCAGTACTTC
NA | TRBJ1-1 | NA | TRBV27 | CASSLSPVTDSLNTEAFF | TGTGCCAGCAGTTTATCGCCCGTAACGGACAGTCTGAACACTGAAGCTTTCTTT
NA | TRBJ1-5 | TRBD1 | TRBV2 | CASSETGGNQPQHF | TGTGCCAGCAGTGAGACAGGGGGCAATCAGCCCCAGCATTTT
NA | TRBJ2-1 | TRBD2 | TRBV19 | CASSIGAGGNNEQFF | TGTGCCAGTAGTATAGGCGCGGGAGGGAACAATGAGCAGTTCTTC
NA | TRBJ1-1 | NA | TRBV5-1 | CASSSEVMNTEAFF | TGCGCCAGCAGTTCCGAGGTGATGAACACTGAAGCTTTCTTT
NA | TRBJ2-2 | TRBD1 | TRBV24-1 | CATSDWSGQGVTGELFF | TGTGCCACCAGTGATTGGTCGGGACAGGGGGTCACCGGGGAGCTGTTTTTT
NA | TRBJ1-2 | TRBD1 | TRBV6-5 | CASSRTGLNYGYTF | TGTGCCAGCAGTCGGACAGGACTAAACTATGGCTACACCTTC
NA | TRBJ2-7 | NA | TRBV7-9 | CASSPQGFDEQYF | TGTGCCAGCAGCCCACAGGGTTTTGACGAGCAGTACTTC
NA | TRBJ1-1 | TRBD1 | TRBV18 | CASSPGEQGASRAFF | TGTGCCAGCTCACCCGGGGAACAGGGGGCCTCAAGAGCTTTCTTT
NA | TRBJ1-6 | NA | TRBV6-2/TRBV6-3 | CASSPDWSSPLHF | TGTGCCAGCAGTCCGGACTGGAGTTCACCCCTCCACTTT
NA | TRBJ2-2 | TRBD2 | TRBV5-1 | CASSLAPSGVAGELFF | TGCGCCAGCAGCTTGGCCCCTAGCGGGGTTGCCGGGGAGCTGTTTTTT
NA | TRBJ1-3 | TRBD1 | TRBV19 | CASRDRAGGNTIYF | TGTGCCAGTAGGGACAGGGCGGGAGGAAACACCATATATTTT
NA | TRBJ2-1 | TRBD2 | TRBV25-1 | CASSGGPASGSADEQFF | TGTGCCAGCAGTGGGGGTCCGGCTAGCGGGAGTGCCGATGAGCAGTTCTTC
NA | TRBJ1-6 | NA | TRBV28 | CASSTIGTGNSPLHF | TGTGCCAGCAGTACGATAGGAACGGGGAATTCACCCCTCCACTTT
NA | TRBJ2-5 | NA | TRBV5-8 | CASSALKTHGGSETQYF | TGTGCCAGCAGCGCACTCAAAACTCATGGCGGGTCAGAGACCCAGTACTTC
NA | TRBJ2-5 | TRBD2 | TRBV9 | CASSKGTSGGLQETQYF | TGTGCCAGCAGCAAGGGGACTAGCGGGGGCCTCCAAGAGACCCAGTACTTC
NA | TRBJ2-7 | NA | TRBV6-6 | CASRLQGKFYEQYF | TGTGCCAGCAGACTACAGGGTAAATTCTACGAGCAGTACTTC
once | TRBJ1-6 | TRBD1 | TRBV7-8 | CASSLGQGDSPLHF | TGTGCCAGCAGCTTAGGACAGGGCGATTCACCCCTCCACTTT
NA | TRBJ1-6 | TRBD1 | TRBV18 | CASSMDRAFSPLHF | TGTGCCAGCTCGATGGACAGGGCGTTCTCACCCCTCCACTTT